In this sample, the clone carrying this T cell receptor beta chain turned up many times. The antigen is unknown. This specimen belongs to a study of identical twins. Germline CDR1 SGHRS, CDR2 YFSETQ. CDR3 size: 16 residues. Unmatched junction bases numbered 7, after V lost 2 bases and J lost 0 bases. General study results and limits: The authors drew conclusions from cross-sectional statistical analysis rather than following the same donors.

TCRdb redid the calling of the 5' RACE reads with MiXCR, one entry per CDR3 protein. The sample contains about 700,000 distinct CDR3 sequences, 5.5% to 7.5% of which appear only once. This receptor was taken from a man younger than 35 in good health. The gene calls are TRBV5-1 and TRBJ1-2; TRBD1 aligns across 7 bases. Sequencing was carried out using naive T cells sorted from blood. This CDR3 reads CASSFWTGYANYGYTF. Written as DNA, the CDR3 is TGCGCCAGCAGCTTCTGGACAGGATACGCTAACTATGGCTACACCTTC.